This T cell receptor beta chain was recorded in a study of T cells expressing NK-cell markers. From its re-call of the 5' RACE reads, TCRdb lists each CDR3 protein once, without DNA. The sample has tens of thousands of distinct CDR3 sequences; the top ten hold roughly 60%. The source is a woman between 18 and 70 years old in good health. Sample: blood T cells: a sorted CD56 or NKG2C T cell subset, CD4+ or CD8+ T cells, or bulk PBMC T cells (not recorded which).

The CDR3 region is CASSPGQGIAKNIQYF. The J gene is TRBJ2-4, the V gene TRBV7-9; TCRdb gives TRBD1 as the D gene, but with no DNA this cannot be confirmed. Germline CDR1 SEHNR, CDR2 FQNEAQ (reference sequence). The length of the CDR3 is 16 residues.